This T cell receptor (beta chain) was identified in a study of blood T cells in healthy people across ages. The study's findings and limits: From one million sequenced T cells, diversity estimates were lower bounds.

Every sample had a minimum of 7 million PBMCs isolated. Total RNA, at least 5.5 micrograms per sample, came from PBMCs. CDR1 LGHNA and CDR2 YNFKEQ come from the germline V gene. The length of the CDR3 is 13 residues. Trimming pared 0 bases from V and 16 bases from J, leaving 16 bases between. For this clonotype: Its antigen is as yet unknown.

A second PCR of 7 to 11 cycles used a sample-barcoded 5' primer and a J-beta primer mix. Each sample yielded at least 3 million CDR3-containing paired-end reads. TCRdb called the 5' RACE reads again in MiXCR, with one record for every CDR3 protein. The repertoire consists of approximately 800,000 distinct CDR3 sequences, with 62% occurring once and the leading ten covering around a quarter. Input material: blood. The clonotype was recovered from a man aged 30 to 39 in good health. The chain has TRBV4-2 and TRBJ2-1; D is possibly TRBD1 or TRBD2 (6 bases each). DNA for the CDR3: TGTGCCAGCAGCCAAGATCGAACGGGGGCGTATTTCTTC. It is translated as CASSQDRTGAYFF.